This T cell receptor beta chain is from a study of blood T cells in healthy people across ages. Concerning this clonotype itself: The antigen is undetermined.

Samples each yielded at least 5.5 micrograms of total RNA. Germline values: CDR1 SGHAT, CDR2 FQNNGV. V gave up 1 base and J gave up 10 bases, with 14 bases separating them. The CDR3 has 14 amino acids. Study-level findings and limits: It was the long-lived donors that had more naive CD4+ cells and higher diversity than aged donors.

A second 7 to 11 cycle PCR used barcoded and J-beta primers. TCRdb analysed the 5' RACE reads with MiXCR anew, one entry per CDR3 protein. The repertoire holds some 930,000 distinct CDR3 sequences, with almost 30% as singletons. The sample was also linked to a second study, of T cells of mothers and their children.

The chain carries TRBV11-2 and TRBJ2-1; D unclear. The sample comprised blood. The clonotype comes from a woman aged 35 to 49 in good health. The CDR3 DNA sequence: TGTGCCAGCAGCTTAGTTCCCAACTCCTACGAGCAGTTCTTC. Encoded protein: CASSLVPNSYEQFF.